Listed here are 7 T cell receptor beta chains from one sample, sequenced in a study of human T cells and chemical hapten exposure. TCRdb ran MiXCR on the RACE reads and lists one entry per CDR3 protein. The sample has about 270,000 distinct CDR3 sequences; roughly 7.7% are singletons. Stated time point: pre-sensitization, week 0. Treatment defined: therapeutic diphenylcyclopropenone sensitization with weekly scalp DPC. This specimen was whole blood, taken in connection with sensitization to the hapten diphenylcyclopropenone (DPC). The receptors originated from a man younger than 30 with alopecia areata. Some clones in this sample may be carry-over from other donors' samples.

This chain links TRBV4-1 with TRBJ1-4; weak D call: TRBD1 (6 bases). CDR1 and CDR2 (germline): MGHRA, YSYEKL. V dropped 5 bases and J dropped 8 bases, with 30 bases sitting between them. The CDR3 spans 19 residues. The CDR3 region has the DNA TGCGCCAGCAGCTATAGCTTCCCCCGGGTCGGACAGAAGAGCGAAAAACTGTTTTTT. This encodes CASSYSFPRVGQKSEKLFF.

This clonotype turned up a few times. The chain joins TRBV5-1 to TRBJ1-2; D unclear. Trimming pared 4 bases from V and 3 bases from J, leaving 19 bases between. The CDR3 has 16 residues. CDR1 SGHRS and CDR2 YFSETQ come from the germline V gene. Written as DNA, the CDR3 is TGCGCCAGCAGCGTTTCACCTCCCGGAGTCGACTATGGCTACACCTTC. It translates to CASSVSPPGVDYGYTF.

A few counts support this clonotype. The chain links TRBV7-8 to TRBJ2-2; D might be TRBD1 (6 bases). Between the trimmed V and J ends, which lost 5 bases and 5 bases, there was a span of 12 bases. CDR1 and CDR2 from the germline V gene are SGHVS and FQNEAQ. The CDR3 spans 14 residues. The CDR3 sequence is CASSIARGTGELFF. DNA for the CDR3: TGTGCCAGCAGCATCGCCAGGGGTACCGGGGAGCTGTTTTTT.

This clonotype was counted many times. The rearrangement uses TRBV29-1 and TRBJ2-1, with 8 bases lining up with TRBD1. This CDR3 spans 14 amino acids. V lost 3 bases and J lost 4; bases outside the gene matches: 5. The germline V gene has CDR1 SQVTM and CDR2 ANQGSEA. CDR3 DNA sequence: TGCAGCGTTGAGGGACAGGTGAATTACAATGAGCAGTTCTTC. It translates to CSVEGQVNYNEQFF.

This clonotype has a handful of counts. The genes are TRBV20-1 and TRBJ1-2; D is unclear. Trimming removed 3 bases from V and 5 bases from J, with 13 bases in between. CDR1 DFQATT and CDR2 SNEGSKA come from the germline V gene (reference sequence). This CDR3 region has 13 residues. The CDR3 here is CSARSSFQYGYTF. The CDR3 bases are TGCAGTGCTAGGTCCAGCTTCCAGTATGGCTACACCTTC.

In nucleotides, the CDR3 is TGTGCCAGCAGCCGTAACGCAGTTAACACTGAAGCTTTCTTT. Its protein is CASSRNAVNTEAFF. The rearrangement uses TRBV5-5 and TRBJ1-1; D not certain. V lost 4 bases and J lost 2, with 12 bases in between. Looked up from germline, CDR1 is SGHKS and CDR2 is YYEKEE (reference sequence). This CDR3 comprises 14 residues.

CDR3 DNA sequence: TGCGCCAGCAGCCAAGATATCGCGCAGAGCTCCTACAATGAGCAGTTCTTC. Translating gives CASSQDIAQSSYNEQFF. V gene TRBV4-3 combines with J gene TRBJ2-1; no firm D call. Trimming took off 0 bases at V and 0 bases at J, with 12 bases between the two ends. The CDR3 is 17 amino acids. Germline lookup yields CDR1 LGHNA and CDR2 YSLEER.